A selection of T cell receptor beta chains follows, all from one sample in a study of technical replicates of blood from a handful of donors. The assay was immunoSEQ multiplex PCR, and TCRdb's table has in-frame clones only and misses some. Altogether 80,000 or so clones are present, under 99% being singletons, with the ten largest covering roughly 0.2%. The sequenced sample consisted of T cells isolated from PBMCs. These receptors came from a human donor in good health. CDR3s include the opening cysteine and the closing phenylalanine or tryptophan. The order of the fields is D gene, V gene, J gene, clone size, CDR3 protein, CDR3 DNA. A D gene is named only where the DNA matches it firmly. Expanded clones get a size class; other rows say once, few or many, or leave the size out.

d_gene: -; v_gene: TRBV6-1; j_gene: TRBJ1-1; abundance: once; CDR3aa: CASSEIGDNPNTEAFF; CDR3nt: TGTGCCAGCAGTGAAATAGGGGACAACCCGAACACTGAAGCTTTCTTT
d_gene: TRBD1; v_gene: TRBV29-1; j_gene: TRBJ2-5; abundance: -; CDR3aa: CSSRDSTGGGETQYF; CDR3nt: TGCAGCTCCAGGGATTCAACAGGGGGCGGTGAGACCCAGTACTTC
d_gene: TRBD1; v_gene: TRBV9; j_gene: TRBJ2-7; abundance: -; CDR3aa: CASSVGTGAYEQYF; CDR3nt: TGTGCCAGCAGCGTCGGGACAGGGGCATACGAGCAGTACTTC
d_gene: -; v_gene: TRBV7-3; j_gene: TRBJ2-2; abundance: -; CDR3aa: CASSQGQAGELFF; CDR3nt: TGTGCCAGCAGCCAGGGCCAGGCCGGGGAGCTGTTTTTT
d_gene: -; v_gene: TRBV9; j_gene: TRBJ2-3; abundance: once; CDR3aa: CASSVGASSTHTQYF; CDR3nt: TGTGCCAGCAGCGTAGGAGCGTCCTCCACCCATACGCAGTATTTT
d_gene: TRBD1; v_gene: TRBV7-3; j_gene: TRBJ2-1; abundance: -; CDR3aa: CASSLRQGAKNEQFF; CDR3nt: TGTGCCAGCAGCTTGCGACAGGGGGCGAAGAATGAGCAGTTCTTC
d_gene: TRBD1; v_gene: TRBV13; j_gene: TRBJ2-2; abundance: -; CDR3aa: CASSPEGQGDTGELFF; CDR3nt: TGTGCCAGCAGCCCAGAGGGACAGGGGGACACCGGGGAGCTGTTTTTT
d_gene: -; v_gene: TRBV12-5; j_gene: TRBJ1-2; abundance: -; CDR3aa: CASGLITGHGYTF; CDR3nt: TGTGCTAGTGGTTTGATTACAGGGCACGGCTACACCTTC
d_gene: -; v_gene: TRBV4-2; j_gene: TRBJ2-1; abundance: -; CDR3aa: CASSQEPRDEQFF; CDR3nt: TGTGCCAGCAGCCAAGAGCCACGCGATGAGCAGTTCTTC
d_gene: TRBD1; v_gene: TRBV11-3; j_gene: TRBJ2-3; abundance: -; CDR3aa: CATSRQGADTQYF; CDR3nt: TGTGCCACCTCTCGTCAGGGGGCAGATACGCAGTATTTT
d_gene: TRBD1; v_gene: TRBV15; j_gene: TRBJ2-5; abundance: -; CDR3aa: CATSRDLGAGGVETQYF; CDR3nt: TGTGCCACCAGCAGAGATTTGGGGGCAGGGGGCGTGGAGACCCAGTACTTC